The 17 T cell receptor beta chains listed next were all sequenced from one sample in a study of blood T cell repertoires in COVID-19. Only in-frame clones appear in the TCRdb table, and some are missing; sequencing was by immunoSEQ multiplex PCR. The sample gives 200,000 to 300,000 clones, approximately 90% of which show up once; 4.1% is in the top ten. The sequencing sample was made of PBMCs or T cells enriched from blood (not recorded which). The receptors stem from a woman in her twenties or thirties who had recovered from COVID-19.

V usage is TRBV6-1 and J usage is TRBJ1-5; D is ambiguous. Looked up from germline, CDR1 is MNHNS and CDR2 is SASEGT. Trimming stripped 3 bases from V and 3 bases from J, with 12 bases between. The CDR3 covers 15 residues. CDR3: CASSEGGVANQPQHF. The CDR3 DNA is TGTGCCAGCAGTGAGGGCGGGGTCGCCAATCAGCCCCAGCATTTT.

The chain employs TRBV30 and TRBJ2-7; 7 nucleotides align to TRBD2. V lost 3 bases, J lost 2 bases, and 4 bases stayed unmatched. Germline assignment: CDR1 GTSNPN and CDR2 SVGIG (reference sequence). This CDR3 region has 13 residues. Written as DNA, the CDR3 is TGTGCCTGGAGCGGAGGGACTACCTACGAGCAGTACTTC. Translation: CAWSGGTTYEQYF.

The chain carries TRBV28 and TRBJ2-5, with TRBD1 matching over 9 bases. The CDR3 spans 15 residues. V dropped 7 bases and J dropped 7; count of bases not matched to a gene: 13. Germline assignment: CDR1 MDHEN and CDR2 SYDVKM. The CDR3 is CASTVPGQGRRTQYF. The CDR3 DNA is TGTGCCAGCACCGTACCGGGACAGGGTCGTCGGACCCAGTACTTC. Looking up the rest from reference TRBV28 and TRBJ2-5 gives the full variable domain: DVKVTQSSRYLVKRTGEKVFLECVQDMDHENMFWYRQDPGLGLRLIYFSYDVKMKEKGDIPEGYSVSREKKERFSLILESASTNQTSMYLCASTVPGQGRRTQYFGPGTRLLVL.

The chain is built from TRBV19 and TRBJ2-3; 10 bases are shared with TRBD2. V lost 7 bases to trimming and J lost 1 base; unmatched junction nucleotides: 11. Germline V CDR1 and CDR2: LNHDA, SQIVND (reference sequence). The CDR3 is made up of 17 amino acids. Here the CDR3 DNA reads TGTGCCAGTACCCACCACTCGGGGACTAGCGGCACAGATACGCAGTATTTT. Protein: CASTHHSGTSGTDTQYF.

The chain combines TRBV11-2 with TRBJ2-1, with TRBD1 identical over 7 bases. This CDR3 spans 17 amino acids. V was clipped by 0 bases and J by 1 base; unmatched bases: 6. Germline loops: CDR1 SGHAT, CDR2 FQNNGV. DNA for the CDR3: TGTGCCAGCAGCTTAGACCCGGGACAGTCTTCCTACAATGAGCAGTTCTTC. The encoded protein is CASSLDPGQSSYNEQFF. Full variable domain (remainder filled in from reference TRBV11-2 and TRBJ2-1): EAGVAQSPRYKIIEKRQSVAFWCNPISGHATLYWYQQILGQGPKLLIQFQNNGVVDDSQLPKDRFSAERLKGVDSTLKIQPAKLEDSAVYLCASSLDPGQSSYNEQFFGPGTRLTVL.

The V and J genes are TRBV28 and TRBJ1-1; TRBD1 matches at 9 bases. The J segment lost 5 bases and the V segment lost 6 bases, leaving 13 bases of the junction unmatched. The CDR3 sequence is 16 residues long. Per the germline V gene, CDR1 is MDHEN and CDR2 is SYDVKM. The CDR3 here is CASSTTGGRGRTEAFF. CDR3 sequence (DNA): TGTGCCAGCAGCACCACAGGGGGCAGGGGAAGGACTGAAGCTTTCTTT.

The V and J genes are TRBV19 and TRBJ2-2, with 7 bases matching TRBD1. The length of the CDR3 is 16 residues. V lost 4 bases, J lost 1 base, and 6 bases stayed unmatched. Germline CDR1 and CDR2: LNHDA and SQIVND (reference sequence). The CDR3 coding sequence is TGTGCCAGTAGTAGAACCGGGACAGTGAACACCGGGGAGCTGTTTTTT. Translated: CASSRTGTVNTGELFF.

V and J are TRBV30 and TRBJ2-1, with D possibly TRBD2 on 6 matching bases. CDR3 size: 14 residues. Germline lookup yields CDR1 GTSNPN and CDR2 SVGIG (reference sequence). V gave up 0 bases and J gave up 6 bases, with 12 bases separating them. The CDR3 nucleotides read TGTGCCTGGAGTGTTGTTTTGGGGGGCAATGAGCAGTTCTTC. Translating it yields CAWSVVLGGNEQFF.

This CDR3 reads CASSLAAVGATDTQYF. The CDR3, as DNA: TGCGCCAGCAGCTTGGCCGCGGTTGGGGCCACAGATACGCAGTATTTT. V usage is TRBV5-1 and J usage is TRBJ2-3, with D possibly matching TRBD1 (5 bases). The CDR3 has 16 residues. The germline gives CDR1 SGHRS, CDR2 YFSETQ. V gave up 0 bases and J gave up 2 bases, with 13 bases separating them.

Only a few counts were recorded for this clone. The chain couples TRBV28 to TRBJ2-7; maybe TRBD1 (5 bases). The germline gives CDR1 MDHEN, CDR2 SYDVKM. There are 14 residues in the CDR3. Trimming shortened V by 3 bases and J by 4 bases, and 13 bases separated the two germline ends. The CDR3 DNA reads TGTGCCAGCAGTTTGCAGGGCGAGACGTACGAGCAGTACTTC. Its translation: CASSLQGETYEQYF.

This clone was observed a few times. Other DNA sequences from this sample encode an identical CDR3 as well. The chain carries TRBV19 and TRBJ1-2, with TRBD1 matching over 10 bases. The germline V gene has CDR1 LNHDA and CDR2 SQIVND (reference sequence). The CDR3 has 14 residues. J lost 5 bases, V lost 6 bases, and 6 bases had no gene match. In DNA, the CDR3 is TGTGCCAGTAGAGGACAGGGGGAACCTTATGGCTACACCTTC. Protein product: CASRGQGEPYGYTF.

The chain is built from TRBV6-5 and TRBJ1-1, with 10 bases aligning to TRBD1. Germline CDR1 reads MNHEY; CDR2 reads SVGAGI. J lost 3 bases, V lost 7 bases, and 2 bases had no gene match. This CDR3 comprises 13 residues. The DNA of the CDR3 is TGTGCCAGCACCGGACAGGGGGACACTGAAGCTTTCTTT. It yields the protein CASTGQGDTEAFF.

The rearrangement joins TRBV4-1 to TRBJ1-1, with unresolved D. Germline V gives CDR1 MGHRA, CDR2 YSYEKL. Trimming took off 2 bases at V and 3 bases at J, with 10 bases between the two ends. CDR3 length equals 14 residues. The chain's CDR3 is CASSQWVAYTEAFF. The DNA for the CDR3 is TGCGCCAGCAGCCAATGGGTAGCTTACACTGAAGCTTTCTTT.

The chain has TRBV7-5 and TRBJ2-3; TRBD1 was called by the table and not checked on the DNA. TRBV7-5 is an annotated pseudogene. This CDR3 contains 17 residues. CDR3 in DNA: TGTGCCAGAAGCCCAACAGCCCGGGACAGTCACACAGATACGCAGTATTTT. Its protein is CARSPTARDSHTDTQYF.

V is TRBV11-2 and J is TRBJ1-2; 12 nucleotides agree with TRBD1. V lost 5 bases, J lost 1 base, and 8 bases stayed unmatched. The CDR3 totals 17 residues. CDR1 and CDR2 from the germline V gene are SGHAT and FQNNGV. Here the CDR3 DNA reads TGTGCCAGCAGCGACCCCGGGACAGGGGGCGGTAACTATGGCTACACCTTC. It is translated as CASSDPGTGGGNYGYTF.

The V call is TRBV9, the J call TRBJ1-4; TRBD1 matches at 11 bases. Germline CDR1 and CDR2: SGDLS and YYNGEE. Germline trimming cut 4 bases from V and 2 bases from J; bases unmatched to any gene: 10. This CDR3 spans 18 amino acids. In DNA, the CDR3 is TGTGCCAGCAGCCCCCGGGGGACAGGGGGATCCACTAATGAAAAACTGTTTTTT. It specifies CASSPRGTGGSTNEKLFF.

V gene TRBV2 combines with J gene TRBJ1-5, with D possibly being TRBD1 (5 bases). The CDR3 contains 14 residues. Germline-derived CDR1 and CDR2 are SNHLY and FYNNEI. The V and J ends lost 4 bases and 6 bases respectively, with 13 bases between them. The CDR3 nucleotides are TGTGCCAGCAGTGGGCTGCAGGGTACTCAGCCCCAGCATTTT. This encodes CASSGLQGTQPQHF.